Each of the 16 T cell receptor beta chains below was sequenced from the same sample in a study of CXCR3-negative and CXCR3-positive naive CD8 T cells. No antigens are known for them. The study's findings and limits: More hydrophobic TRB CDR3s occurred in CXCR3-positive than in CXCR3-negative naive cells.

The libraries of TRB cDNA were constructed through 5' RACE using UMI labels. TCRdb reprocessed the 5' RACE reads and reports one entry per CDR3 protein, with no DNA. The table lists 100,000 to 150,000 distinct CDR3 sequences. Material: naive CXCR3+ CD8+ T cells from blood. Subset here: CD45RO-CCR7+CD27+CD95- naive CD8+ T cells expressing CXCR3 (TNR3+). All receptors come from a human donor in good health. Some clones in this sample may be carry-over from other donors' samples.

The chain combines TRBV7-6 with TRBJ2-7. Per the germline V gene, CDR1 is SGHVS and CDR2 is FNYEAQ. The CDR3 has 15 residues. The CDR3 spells CASSPELGSSYEQYF.

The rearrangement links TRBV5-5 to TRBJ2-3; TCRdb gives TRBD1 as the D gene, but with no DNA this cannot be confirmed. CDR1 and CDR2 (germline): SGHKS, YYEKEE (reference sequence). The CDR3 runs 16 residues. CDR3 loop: CASSVDVGRGTDTQYF. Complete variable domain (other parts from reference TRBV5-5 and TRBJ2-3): DAGVTQSPTHLIKTRGQQVTLRCSPISGHKSVSWYQQVLGQGPQFIFQYYEKEERGRGNFPDRFSARQFPNYSSELNVNALLLGDSALYLCASSVDVGRGTDTQYFGPGTRLTVL.

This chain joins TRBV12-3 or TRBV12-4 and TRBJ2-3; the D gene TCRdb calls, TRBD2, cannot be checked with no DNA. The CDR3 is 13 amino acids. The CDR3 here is CASSFISPDTQYF.

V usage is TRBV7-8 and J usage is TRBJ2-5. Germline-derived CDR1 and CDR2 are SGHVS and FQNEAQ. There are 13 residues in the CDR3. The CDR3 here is CASSFRWEETQYF.

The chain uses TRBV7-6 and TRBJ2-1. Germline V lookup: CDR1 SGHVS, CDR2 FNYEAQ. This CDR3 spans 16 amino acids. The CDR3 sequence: CASSPSLGINYNEQFF.

The CDR3 loop is CSARPRSGESFNEQFF. The chain is built from TRBV20-1 and TRBJ2-1. This CDR3 spans 16 amino acids. Germline V lookup: CDR1 DFQATT, CDR2 SNEGSKA (reference sequence).

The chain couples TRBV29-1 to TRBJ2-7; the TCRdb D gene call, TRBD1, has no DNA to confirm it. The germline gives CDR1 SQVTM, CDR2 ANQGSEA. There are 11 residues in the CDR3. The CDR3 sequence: CSVLRVGEQYF.

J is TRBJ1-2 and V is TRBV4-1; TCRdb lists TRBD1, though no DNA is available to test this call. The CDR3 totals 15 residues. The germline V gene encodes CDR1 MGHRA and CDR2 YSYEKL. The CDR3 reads CASSQNRETGYGYTF.

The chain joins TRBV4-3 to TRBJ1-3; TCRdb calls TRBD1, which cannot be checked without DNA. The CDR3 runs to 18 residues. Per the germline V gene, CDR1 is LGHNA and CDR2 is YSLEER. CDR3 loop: CASSQDLYDRLNGNTIDF.

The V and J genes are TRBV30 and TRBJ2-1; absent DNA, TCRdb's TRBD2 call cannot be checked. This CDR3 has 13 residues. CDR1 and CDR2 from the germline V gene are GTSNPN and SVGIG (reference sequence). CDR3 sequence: CAWSGGSYNEQFF.

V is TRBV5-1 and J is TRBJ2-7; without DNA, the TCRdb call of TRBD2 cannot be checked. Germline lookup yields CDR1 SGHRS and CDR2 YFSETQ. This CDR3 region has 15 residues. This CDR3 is CASSTTGTILYEQYF.

The CDR3 sequence: CSVGTSGSIAYEQYF. The rearrangement joins TRBV29-1 to TRBJ2-7; the TCRdb call, TRBD2, lacks DNA for checking. CDR3 length equals 15 residues. Germline V gives CDR1 SQVTM, CDR2 ANQGSEA.

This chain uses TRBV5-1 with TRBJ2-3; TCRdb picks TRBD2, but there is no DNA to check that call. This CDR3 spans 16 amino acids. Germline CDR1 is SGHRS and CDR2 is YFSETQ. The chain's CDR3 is CASSGNLRLAGDTQYF.

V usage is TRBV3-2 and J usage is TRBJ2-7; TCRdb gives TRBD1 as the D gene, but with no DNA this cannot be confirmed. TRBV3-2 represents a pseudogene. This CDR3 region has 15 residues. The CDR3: CASSQVLARGYEQYF.

Here the CDR3 reads CASRDLRSNEQFF. The V call is TRBV2, the J call TRBJ2-1; TCRdb returns TRBD1, unconfirmable since there is no DNA. The CDR3 is made up of 13 amino acids. Looked up from germline, CDR1 is SNHLY and CDR2 is FYNNEI. Variable domain in full (rest from reference TRBV2 and TRBJ2-1): EPEVTQTPSHQVTQMGQEVILRCVPISNHLYFYWYRQILGQKVEFLVSFYNNEISEKSEIFDDQFSVERPDGSNFTLKIRSTKLEDSAMYFCASRDLRSNEQFFGPGTRLTVL.

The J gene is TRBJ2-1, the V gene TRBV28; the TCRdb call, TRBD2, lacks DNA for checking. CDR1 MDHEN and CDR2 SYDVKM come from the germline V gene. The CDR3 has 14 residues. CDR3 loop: CASKGTSLWDEQFF.